A single sample is the source of the 28 T cell receptor beta chains below, sequenced in a study of blood T cell repertoires in COVID-19. TCRdb's copy holds only in-frame clones and misses some; the assay was immunoSEQ multiplex PCR. The sample lists roughly 200,000 clones; about 85% were seen once. The sequenced material came from peripheral blood. Source of these receptors: a woman in her forties with COVID-19, enrolled during active disease.

This clone was observed a handful of times. This chain links TRBV19 with TRBJ1-2; 9 bases are a match to TRBD1. V was clipped by 10 bases and J by 6 bases; unmatched bases: 9. The CDR3 is 13 residues long. Germline-derived CDR1 and CDR2 are LNHDA and SQIVND (reference sequence). CDR3 sequence reads: CATIGTGTNGYTF. CDR3 nucleotide sequence: TGTGCCACCATCGGGACAGGGACTAATGGCTACACCTTC.

The chain couples TRBV6-5 to TRBJ1-2; D unresolved. The germline gives CDR1 MNHEY, CDR2 SVGAGI. The length of the CDR3 is 14 residues. V shed 0 bases and J shed 6 bases, with 11 bases lying between them. CDR3 sequence reads: CASSYSFRGNGYTF. The CDR3 DNA sequence: TGTGCCAGCAGTTACTCGTTTCGGGGTAATGGCTACACCTTC.

The chain couples TRBV5-5 to TRBJ1-6; possible D gene TRBD1, 6 bases. CDR3 size: 18 residues. CDR1 is SGHKS, CDR2 YYEKEE, per germline (reference sequence). V lost 4 bases to trimming and J lost 0 bases, with 17 bases between them. CDR3 nucleotides: TGTGCCAGCAGCCGGGGGGAGACAGGCGGCTCCTATAATTCACCCCTCCACTTT. Translation: CASSRGETGGSYNSPLHF.

The chain links TRBV7-2 to TRBJ2-7; unclear D gene. The CDR3 consists of 14 residues. Germline CDR1 and CDR2: SGHTA and FQGNSA. V lost 0 bases, J lost 5 bases, and 11 bases lay in between. CDR3 sequence (DNA): TGTGCCAGCAGCTTAGCCCCGGGTATCCACGAGCAGTACTTC. Protein: CASSLAPGIHEQYF. Based on the CDR3 plus reference TRBV7-2 and TRBJ2-7, the full variable domain is GAGVSQSPSNKVTEKGKDVELRCDPISGHTALYWYRQSLGQGLEFLIYFQGNSAPDKSGLPSDRFSAERTGGSVSTLTIQRTQQEDSAVYLCASSLAPGIHEQYFGPGTRLTVT.

The V call is TRBV27, the J call TRBJ2-1; the D gene is possibly TRBD2 (7 bases). In germline, CDR1 is MNHEY, CDR2 SMNVEV (reference sequence). The CDR3 has 15 amino acids. With 8 bases removed from V and 4 bases from J, the gap between germline ends came to 18 bases. CDR3 protein: CASYGGGGRYNEQFF. The CDR3, as DNA: TGTGCCAGCTATGGTGGGGGCGGGAGATACAATGAGCAGTTCTTC.

This clone came up once. The V call is TRBV6-1, the J call TRBJ1-3; 7 nucleotides match TRBD1. The CDR3 length is 16 residues. Germline V lookup: CDR1 MNHNS, CDR2 SASEGT. The V gene end was trimmed by 4 bases and the J gene end by 0 bases; junction bases not matched to a gene: 6. Here the CDR3 reads CASSAGTANSGNTIYF. The CDR3 bases are TGTGCCAGCAGTGCCGGGACAGCGAACTCTGGAAACACCATATATTTT.

This chain joins TRBV5-4 and TRBJ2-1, with 7 bases aligning to TRBD2. Germline values: CDR1 SGHNT, CDR2 YYREEE (reference sequence). V shed 0 bases, J shed 3 bases, and the junction held 6 bases outside the gene matches. CDR3 length: 16 amino acids. CDR3: CASSLGLAQNYNEQFF. In nucleotides, the CDR3 is TGTGCCAGCAGCTTGGGACTAGCTCAGAACTACAATGAGCAGTTCTTC.

The V call is TRBV14, the J call TRBJ2-7, with D possibly TRBD2 on 6 matching bases. The V end was cut by 0 bases, the J end by 0 bases, with 15 bases between. In germline, CDR1 is SGHDN, CDR2 FVKESK. This CDR3 is built from 17 residues. The CDR3 bases are TGTGCCAGCAGCCAAGAAGGCGAAGCGGGTAGCTCCTACGAGCAGTACTTC. It specifies CASSQEGEAGSSYEQYF.

This clone has a single count. The rearrangement uses TRBV27 and TRBJ1-5; TRBD1 matches at 9 bases. Unmatched junction bases numbered 10, after V lost 7 bases and J lost 6 bases. The CDR3 extends over 15 amino acids. Germline V CDR1 and CDR2: MNHEY, SMNVEV (reference sequence). This chain's CDR3 is CASTPQGASSQPQHF. For the CDR3, the DNA is TGTGCCAGCACCCCACAGGGGGCGTCAAGTCAGCCCCAGCATTTT.

The J gene is TRBJ2-7, the V gene TRBV5-4, with a weak D call TRBD2 (6 bases). The CDR3 extends over 12 amino acids. CDR1 and CDR2 (germline): SGHNT, YYREEE (reference sequence). With 3 bases removed from V and 6 bases from J, the gap between germline ends came to 10 bases. CDR3 residues: CASSWDSGEQYF. The DNA for the CDR3 is TGTGCCAGCAGCTGGGACTCTGGCGAGCAGTACTTC.

This clone was detected a few times. The chain couples TRBV11-2 to TRBJ1-1; D gene ambiguous. The CDR3 runs to 18 residues. Germline V gene lookup returns CDR1 SGHAT and CDR2 FQNNGV. Trimming shortened V by 2 bases and J by 3 bases, and 22 bases separated the two germline ends. The chain's CDR3 is CASSLTLAVSGWDTEAFF. The DNA for the CDR3 is TGTGCCAGCAGCTTAACCTTAGCGGTATCAGGTTGGGACACTGAAGCTTTCTTT. Full variable domain (outside the CDR3, taken from reference TRBV11-2 and TRBJ1-1): EAGVAQSPRYKIIEKRQSVAFWCNPISGHATLYWYQQILGQGPKLLIQFQNNGVVDDSQLPKDRFSAERLKGVDSTLKIQPAKLEDSAVYLCASSLTLAVSGWDTEAFFGQGTRLTVV.

The chain has TRBV18 and TRBJ1-4; tentative D call: TRBD1 (5 bases). Trimming took 3 bases from V and 4 from J, leaving 12 bases between them. The CDR3 length is 15 residues. Germline values: CDR1 KGHSH, CDR2 LQKENI. This chain's CDR3 is CASSPGRSGNEKLFF. The DNA for the CDR3 is TGTGCCAGCTCACCGGGGCGGTCCGGTAATGAAAAACTGTTTTTT. Supplemented by reference TRBV18 and TRBJ1-4, the full variable domain reads NAGVMQNPRHLVRRRGQEARLRCSPMKGHSHVYWYRQLPEEGLKFMVYLQKENIIDESGMPKERFSAEFPKEGPSILRIQQVVRGDSAAYFCASSPGRSGNEKLFFGSGTQLSVL.

The V call is TRBV7-2, the J call TRBJ2-1; 7 bases agree with TRBD2. V gave up 5 bases and J gave up 9 bases; unmatched junction bases: 16. Germline CDR1 SGHTA, CDR2 FQGNSA. This CDR3 is 16 amino acids long. The CDR3 nucleotides read TGTGCCAGCAGCCCCCCTAGCGGATTTCGATTTGGTGAGCAGTTCTTC. Its translation: CASSPPSGFRFGEQFF.

The V gene is TRBV9, the J gene TRBJ1-3, with D unclear. Germline CDR1 is SGDLS and CDR2 is YYNGEE. The ends were cut back, 4 bases at V and 4 bases at J, with 15 bases in the middle. The CDR3 has 15 amino acids. DNA of the CDR3: TGTGCCAGCAGCCCCGGGATGAGGGAGGGAAACACCATATATTTT. Translation: CASSPGMREGNTIYF. Supplemented by reference TRBV9 and TRBJ1-3, the full variable domain reads DSGVTQTPKHLITATGQRVTLRCSPRSGDLSVYWYQQSLDQGLQFLIQYYNGEERAKGNILERFSAQQFPDLHSELNLSSLELGDSALYFCASSPGMREGNTIYFGEGSWLTVV.

Many counts were recorded for this clone. The CDR3 coding sequence is TGTGCCAGCAGCTTAGGCCGAGGGAACACTGAAGCTTTCTTT. Translating it yields CASSLGRGNTEAFF. The genes are TRBV7-3 and TRBJ1-1; no reliable D call. Germline V gene lookup returns CDR1 SGHTA and CDR2 FQGTGA. The CDR3 extends over 14 amino acids. Between the trimmed V and J ends, which lost 2 bases and 1 base, there was a span of 8 bases.

V gene TRBV29-1 combines with J gene TRBJ2-5, with D possibly TRBD2 on 6 matching bases. The CDR3 sequence is 13 residues long. Trimming pared 4 bases from V and 5 bases from J, leaving 14 bases between. Germline CDR1 SQVTM, CDR2 ANQGSEA. The CDR3 loop is CSVADVGGETQYF. The CDR3 bases are TGCAGCGTTGCCGACGTAGGAGGGGAGACCCAGTACTTC.

The chain couples TRBV4-2 to TRBJ1-2; D perhaps matches TRBD1 (5 bases). Trimming removed 0 bases from V and 4 bases from J, with 12 bases in between. The CDR3 totals 15 residues. Germline loops: CDR1 LGHNA, CDR2 YNFKEQ. The CDR3 loop is CASSQEGDSFYGYTF. CDR3 bases: TGTGCCAGCAGCCAAGAAGGAGACAGCTTCTATGGCTACACCTTC.

This chain uses TRBV18 with TRBJ2-5, with TRBD2 matching over 12 bases. Unmatched junction bases numbered 10, after V lost 1 base and J lost 1 base. CDR3 size: 19 residues. Germline CDR1 KGHSH, CDR2 LQKENI. The CDR3, as DNA: TGTGCCAGCTCACCACGTCTGCTAGCGGGAGGGAGTGGCCAAGAGACCCAGTACTTC. It specifies CASSPRLLAGGSGQETQYF.

V is TRBV30 and J is TRBJ2-1; D ambiguous. V was trimmed by 3 bases and J by 3 bases, leaving 15 bases between them. Germline V gene data show CDR1 as GTSNPN and CDR2 as SVGIG (reference sequence). This CDR3 spans 15 amino acids. Here the CDR3 reads CAWRRNRLNYNEQFF. The CDR3 region has the DNA TGTGCCTGGAGGAGGAACCGATTGAACTACAATGAGCAGTTCTTC.

The gene calls are TRBV29-1 and TRBJ2-1, with 12 bases fitting TRBD2. The CDR3 is 18 amino acids. Germline CDR1 and CDR2: SQVTM and ANQGSEA. V trimming: 6 bases; J trimming: 0 bases; junction bases outside the gene matches: 12. The CDR3 DNA sequence: TGCAGCGTGAAAAGGACTAGCGGGGTGATACACTCCTACAATGAGCAGTTCTTC. It encodes CSVKRTSGVIHSYNEQFF.

This clone was counted once. This sequence joins TRBV11-2 and TRBJ1-1, with D perhaps matching TRBD1 (5 bases). The CDR3 runs to 13 residues. Deletions cut 1 base from V and 8 bases from J, with 11 bases between. CDR1 and CDR2 from the germline V gene are SGHAT and FQNNGV. The CDR3 DNA sequence: TGTGCCAGCAGCTTAGTGGAGGGGCGGGAAGCTTTCTTT. It codes for CASSLVEGREAFF. Using reference TRBV11-2 and TRBJ1-1 for the parts outside the CDR3, the full variable domain is EAGVAQSPRYKIIEKRQSVAFWCNPISGHATLYWYQQILGQGPKLLIQFQNNGVVDDSQLPKDRFSAERLKGVDSTLKIQPAKLEDSAVYLCASSLVEGREAFFGQGTRLTVV.

The V call is TRBV3-1 (or the pseudogene TRBV3-2), the J call TRBJ2-7; possibly TRBD2 for D (7 bases). The V gene's germline CDR1 is LGHDT and CDR2 YNNKEL (reference sequence). Trimming removed 2 bases from V and 0 bases from J, with 14 bases in between. This CDR3 is 16 amino acids long. The CDR3 region is CASSQMVGGASYEQYF. In DNA, the CDR3 is TGTGCCAGCAGCCAAATGGTGGGGGGGGCCTCCTACGAGCAGTACTTC.

The genes are TRBV5-1 and TRBJ2-3, with no clear D. V lost 0 bases, J lost 0 bases, and 11 bases lay in between. Germline V lookup: CDR1 SGHRS, CDR2 YFSETQ. The CDR3 has 16 amino acids. The CDR3 region has the DNA TGCGCCAGCAGCTTGGGAGGCTCCACTAGCACAGATACGCAGTATTTT. Protein product: CASSLGGSTSTDTQYF.

The chain couples TRBV27 to TRBJ1-2; 9 bases agree with TRBD1. The CDR3 sequence is 23 residues long. Germline V gene data show CDR1 as MNHEY and CDR2 as SMNVEV (reference sequence). The V gene end was trimmed by 6 bases and the J gene end by 0 bases; junction bases not matched to a gene: 29. CDR3 protein: CASRRSDYYGPRDREASNYGYTF. The CDR3 bases are TGTGCCAGCAGGCGCTCCGACTATTACGGACCCCGGGACAGGGAAGCTTCTAACTATGGCTACACCTTC.

The chain is built from TRBV11-2 and TRBJ2-1; D may be TRBD2 (5 bases). The germline V gene encodes CDR1 SGHAT and CDR2 FQNNGV. The CDR3 covers 16 residues. V was pared by 5 bases and J by 0 bases, with 14 bases between. The CDR3 sequence is CASSGRADSSYNEQFF. The CDR3 DNA follows: TGTGCCAGCAGCGGAAGGGCGGACTCCTCCTACAATGAGCAGTTCTTC.

Remarks on this clone: A read error may explain this, as a much larger clone is one base away. Other DNA variants within this sample encode the same CDR3. The chain couples TRBV9 to TRBJ1-3, with no clear D. This CDR3 has 11 amino acids. CDR1 is SGDLS and CDR2 is YYNGEE in the germline V gene. V lost 4 bases and J 7 bases, leaving 6 bases between the germline ends. CDR3 nucleotide sequence: TGTGCCAGCAGCCGAGGGAACACCATATATTTT. Residues: CASSRGNTIYF. The full variable domain, in which reference TRBV9 and TRBJ1-3 provide the parts outside the CDR3, is DSGVTQTPKHLITATGQRVTLRCSPRSGDLSVYWYQQSLDQGLQFLIQYYNGEERAKGNILERFSAQQFPDLHSELNLSSLELGDSALYFCASSRGNTIYFGEGSWLTVV.

This clone was observed a single time. The chain recombines TRBV11-2 with TRBJ1-2, with 7 bases matching TRBD1. The V segment lost 0 bases and the J segment 4 bases; nucleotides outside the gene matches: 5. The CDR3 is 15 residues long. Germline-derived CDR1 and CDR2 are SGHAT and FQNNGV. The CDR3 DNA follows: TGTGCCAGCAGCTTAGATCGTCAGGGGGGCTATGGCTACACCTTC. Its translation is CASSLDRQGGYGYTF.

This chain uses TRBV5-4 with TRBJ2-1, with a possible D match to TRBD2 (6 bases). Trimming took off 4 bases at V and 4 bases at J, with 12 bases between the two ends. The CDR3 runs 14 residues. Germline V lookup: CDR1 SGHNT, CDR2 YYREEE (reference sequence). The CDR3 region has the DNA TGTGCCAGCAGCCGCGCGGCGGGGTACAATGAGCAGTTCTTC. As protein: CASSRAAGYNEQFF.